Listed below are T cell receptor beta chains from one sample, sequenced in a study of beta chain features in type 1 diabetes. TCRdb's table, derived via immunoSEQ multiplex PCR, lists solely in-frame clones and lacks some. This table has roughly 290,000 clones, 15% appearing once. Sequenced sample: naive CD4+ T cells from blood. The receptors were gathered from a man aged 18 to 29 with type 1 diabetes. Both conserved end residues are part of each CDR3. A D gene is named only where the DNA matches it firmly. Only part of the rows carry a size: once, few, many, or a class if the clone is expanded.

V gene: TRBV28; J gene: TRBJ2-5; CDR3 length: 18; clone size: .; D gene: TRBD1; CDR3 protein: CASSLLRGGQGKEETQYF; CDR3 DNA: TGTGCCAGCAGTTTACTTCGCGGCGGACAGGGGAAGGAAGAGACCCAGTACTTC
V gene: TRBV4-2; J gene: TRBJ2-2; CDR3 length: 16; clone size: .; D gene: TRBD1; CDR3 protein: CASSRNDRVNTGELFF; CDR3 DNA: TGTGCCAGCAGCCGGAACGACAGGGTGAACACCGGGGAGCTGTTTTTT
V gene: TRBV7-2; J gene: TRBJ2-3; CDR3 length: 16; clone size: .; D gene: .; CDR3 protein: CASSVEEGRTTDTQYF; CDR3 DNA: TGTGCCAGCAGCGTGGAGGAGGGGCGGACCACAGATACGCAGTATTTT
V gene: TRBV18; J gene: TRBJ2-1; CDR3 length: 16; clone size: .; D gene: TRBD2; CDR3 protein: CASSPTLAGGNNEQFF; CDR3 DNA: TGTGCCAGCTCACCGACACTAGCGGGGGGGAACAATGAGCAGTTCTTC
V gene: TRBV19; J gene: TRBJ2-1; CDR3 length: 16; clone size: few; D gene: TRBD2; CDR3 protein: CASSPPRTSGDNEQFF; CDR3 DNA: TGTGCCAGTAGCCCACCCCGGACTAGCGGTGACAATGAGCAGTTCTTC
V gene: TRBV28; J gene: TRBJ2-6; CDR3 length: 17; clone size: few; D gene: TRBD1; CDR3 protein: CASSPWTGASGANVLTF; CDR3 DNA: TGTGCCAGCAGTCCCTGGACAGGGGCTTCTGGGGCCAACGTCCTGACTTTC
V gene: TRBV6-6; J gene: TRBJ2-3; CDR3 length: 15; clone size: .; D gene: TRBD2; CDR3 protein: CASSYLASGSYTQYF; CDR3 DNA: TGTGCCAGCAGTTACTTGGCTAGCGGGAGTTATACGCAGTATTTT
V gene: TRBV7-2; J gene: TRBJ2-7; CDR3 length: 14; clone size: .; D gene: TRBD1; CDR3 protein: CASSSLGTAYEQYF; CDR3 DNA: TGTGCCAGCAGCTCACTCGGGACAGCCTACGAGCAGTACTTC
V gene: TRBV6-1; J gene: TRBJ1-4; CDR3 length: 17; clone size: few; D gene: .; CDR3 protein: CASSELGQGLPNEKLFF; CDR3 DNA: TGTGCCAGCAGTGAATTAGGGCAGGGGTTGCCTAATGAAAAACTGTTTTTT
V gene: TRBV6-6; J gene: TRBJ1-2; CDR3 length: 16; clone size: .; D gene: .; CDR3 protein: CASSYSYSGSFYGYTF; CDR3 DNA: TGTGCCAGCAGTTACTCGTACTCCGGGAGCTTCTATGGCTACACCTTC
V gene: TRBV18; J gene: TRBJ1-4; CDR3 length: 14; clone size: few; D gene: .; CDR3 protein: CASSPRATNEKLFF; CDR3 DNA: TGTGCCAGCTCACCGAGGGCAACTAATGAAAAACTGTTTTTT
V gene: TRBV6-6; J gene: TRBJ2-1; CDR3 length: 13; clone size: few; D gene: .; CDR3 protein: CASSRGGYNEQFF; CDR3 DNA: TGTGCCAGCAGTCGAGGTGGCTACAATGAGCAGTTCTTC
V gene: TRBV27; J gene: TRBJ2-3; CDR3 length: 12; clone size: .; D gene: .; CDR3 protein: CASNRNTDTQYF; CDR3 DNA: TGTGCCAGCAATAGAAACACAGATACGCAGTATTTT